The rows below give T cell receptor beta chains drawn from one sample of a study of blood T cells in healthy people across ages. TCRdb called the 5' RACE reads again in MiXCR, with one record for every CDR3 protein. This repertoire shows fewer than 2 million distinct CDR3 sequences, 39% found once; its top ten account for 23%. The sequenced sample consisted of blood. The receptors were gathered from a human donor in good health. The CDR3 runs from the conserved cysteine through the conserved F or W. The D gene is left open where the match is weak. Size values are once, few and many counts, or a class for expanded clones, and some rows have none.

CDR3 protein | CDR3 DNA | V gene | D gene | clone size | J gene
CASSYGIGSYEQYF | TGTGCCAGCAGTTACGGGATAGGGTCCTACGAGCAGTACTTC | TRBV6-5 | - | few | TRBJ2-7
CSVTGGGSQETQYF | TGCAGCGTTACCGGGGGAGGGAGCCAAGAGACCCAGTACTTC | TRBV29-1 | TRBD2 | few | TRBJ2-5
CASSSDSGRSYEQYF | TGTGCCAGCAGTTCCGACTCGGGCAGATCCTACGAGCAGTACTTC | TRBV6-2/TRBV6-3 | - | - | TRBJ2-7
CSASLPDEGNYNELFF | TGCAGTGCTAGTTTACCGGACGAGGGAAACTACAATGAGCTGTTCTTC | TRBV20-1 | - | - | TRBJ2-1
CASSFGRGANEQFF | TGTGCCAGCAGCTTTGGTAGGGGGGCAAATGAGCAGTTCTTC | TRBV11-3 | - | - | TRBJ2-1
CASSQGTGGKETQYF | TGCGCCAGCAGCCAAGGGACAGGGGGGAAAGAGACCCAGTACTTC | TRBV4-3 | TRBD1 | few | TRBJ2-5
CSAKQQRSYEQYF | TGCAGTGCGAAACAACAGAGATCCTACGAGCAGTACTTC | TRBV20-1 | - | - | TRBJ2-7
CASSHRGADEQYF | TGTGCCAGCAGTCACAGGGGCGCGGACGAGCAGTACTTC | TRBV12-3/TRBV12-4 | TRBD1 | - | TRBJ2-7
CASSYLQGNSPLHF | TGTGCCAGCAGTTACTTACAGGGGAATTCACCCCTCCACTTT | TRBV6-5 | TRBD1 | few | TRBJ1-6
CASSPETGGVVYGYTF | TGCGCCAGCAGCCCGGAGACAGGGGGCGTAGTATATGGCTACACCTTC | TRBV4-1 | TRBD1 | once | TRBJ1-2
CASSLDPKGYGYTF | TGCGCCAGCAGCTTGGATCCGAAGGGGTATGGCTACACCTTC | TRBV5-1 | - | - | TRBJ1-2
CASSDGQGAADTQYF | TGTGCCAGCAGTGACGGGCAGGGGGCTGCAGATACGCAGTATTTT | TRBV6-4 | TRBD1 | few | TRBJ2-3
CASSPGLAGFYKQYF | TGTGCCAGCAGCCCCGGACTAGCGGGATTCTACAAGCAGTACTTC | TRBV11-2 | TRBD2 | - | TRBJ2-7